The 12 T cell receptor beta chains below come from one sample, sequenced in a study of blood T cell repertoires in COVID-19. Clones were sequenced by immunoSEQ multiplex PCR, and TCRdb holds only the in-frame ones, with some missing. In the table there are approximately 360,000 clones, approximately 88% of which are singletons. Sequencing input: PBMCs or T cells enriched from blood (not recorded which). The receptors derive from a young woman with acute COVID-19.

The rearrangement links TRBV5-6 to TRBJ2-7; no definite D call. The V gene's germline CDR1 is SGHDT and CDR2 YYEEEE. The V and J ends lost 1 base and 3 bases respectively, with 8 bases between them. The length of the CDR3 is 13 residues. The CDR3 coding sequence is TGTGCCAGCAGCTTGACAGCCCTCTACGAGCAGTACTTC. This translates into CASSLTALYEQYF.

The chain employs TRBV13 and TRBJ1-1; the match to TRBD1 covers 8 bases. Trimming cost V 3 bases and J 8 bases; bases outside gene matches: 14. The CDR3 extends over 16 amino acids. CDR1 and CDR2 from the germline V gene are PRHDT and FYEKMQ (reference sequence). Written as DNA, the CDR3 is TGTGCCAGCAGCTTCCGACAGGACAGGGTTTTCACGGAAGCTTTCTTT. Protein sequence: CASSFRQDRVFTEAFF.

This sequence joins TRBV7-2 and TRBJ2-7, with D possibly being TRBD2 (5 bases). Germline CDR1 and CDR2: SGHTA and FQGNSA. With 4 bases removed from V and 6 bases from J, the gap between germline ends came to 13 bases. The CDR3 runs to 13 residues. CDR3 in amino acids: CASSSPIGLEQYF. The CDR3 DNA reads TGTGCCAGCAGCTCTCCTATAGGACTCGAGCAGTACTTC.

The rearrangement uses TRBV5-1 and TRBJ1-1; 9 bases map to TRBD1. The CDR3 sequence is 19 residues long. From germline, CDR1 is SGHRS and CDR2 YFSETQ. J was trimmed by 4 bases and V by 1 base; bases with no gene match: 17. CDR3 protein: CASSLLQAWGDRAGTEAFF. CDR3 coding DNA: TGCGCCAGCAGCTTGTTACAGGCGTGGGGGGACAGGGCGGGCACTGAAGCTTTCTTT. Together with reference TRBV5-1 and TRBJ1-1, the CDR3 gives the full variable domain: KAGVTQTPRYLIKTRGQQVTLSCSPISGHRSVSWYQQTPGQGLQFLFEYFSETQRNKGNFPGRFSGRQFSNSRSEMNVSTLELGDSALYLCASSLLQAWGDRAGTEAFFGQGTRLTVV.

The CDR3 coding sequence is TGTGCCAGCAGCCGGCCACAGGGGACAGGGGAAAAACTGTTTTTT. This gives the protein CASSRPQGTGEKLFF. J is TRBJ1-4 and V is TRBV3-1 (or the pseudogene TRBV3-2); 9 nucleotides align to TRBD1. Germline V CDR1 and CDR2: LGHDT, YNNKEL (reference sequence). The CDR3 is 15 residues long. The junction had 8 bases not matched to a gene; V was cut back by 4 bases and J by 8 bases.

This clone has just a few counts. The chain recombines TRBV10-2 with TRBJ1-6; 7 nucleotides line up with TRBD1. Trimming cost V 7 bases and J 8 bases; bases outside gene matches: 8. Per the germline V gene, CDR1 is WSHSY and CDR2 is SAAADI. CDR3 length: 14 residues. DNA for the CDR3: TGCGCCAGCAACTCCGACAGGGTTGATTCACCCCTCCACTTT. It is translated as CASNSDRVDSPLHF.

The rearrangement joins TRBV18 to TRBJ2-2; TRBD2 aligns across 10 bases. CDR1 and CDR2 (germline): KGHSH, LQKENI. The CDR3 covers 18 residues. With V trimmed by 1 base and J by 4 bases, 9 bases remained unmatched. The CDR3 loop is CASSPREAGGSPTGELFF. In DNA form, the CDR3 reads TGTGCCAGCTCACCACGCGAAGCGGGGGGGTCCCCCACCGGGGAGCTGTTTTTT.

This clone has a handful of counts. V is TRBV12-3 or TRBV12-4 and J is TRBJ1-2; tentative D call: TRBD1 (5 bases). V lost 5 bases to trimming and J lost 6 bases, with 13 bases between them. CDR3 length equals 13 residues. The CDR3 DNA follows: TGTGCCAGCAGTCGAGACTGGGGGGATGGCTACACCTTC. It is translated as CASSRDWGDGYTF.

The chain carries TRBV6-5 and TRBJ1-4; a possible D gene is TRBD1 (5 bases). Per the germline V gene, CDR1 is MNHEY and CDR2 is SVGAGI. The CDR3 spans 16 residues. V lost 0 bases and J lost 4, with 12 bases in between. The CDR3 protein is CASSYSEGAINEKLFF. CDR3 sequence (DNA): TGTGCCAGCAGTTACTCGGAAGGGGCAATTAATGAAAAACTGTTTTTT.

V and J are TRBV4-1 and TRBJ2-3; the match to TRBD2 covers 9 bases. V trimming: 2 bases; J trimming: 6 bases; junction bases outside the gene matches: 6. This CDR3 has 15 amino acids. CDR1 MGHRA and CDR2 YSYEKL come from the germline V gene. CDR3 protein: CASSQLGLAGDTQYF. As DNA, the CDR3 is TGCGCCAGCAGCCAATTGGGACTAGCTGGGGATACGCAGTATTTT.

This clone was seen once. The genes are TRBV4-1 and TRBJ1-1; TRBD1 is a possible D gene (6 bases). This CDR3 spans 16 amino acids. V lost 4 bases and J 1 base, leaving 16 bases between the germline ends. From germline, CDR1 is MGHRA and CDR2 YSYEKL. In DNA, the CDR3 is TGCGCCAGCAGCCTTGGATCCGCAGGGGCGAACACTGAAGCTTTCTTT. Translating it yields CASSLGSAGANTEAFF.

The CDR3 is CASSSTGWPEAFF. The CDR3 coding sequence is TGCGCCAGCAGCTCCACAGGGTGGCCTGAAGCTTTCTTT. The gene calls are TRBV5-1 and TRBJ1-1; a possible D gene is TRBD1 (6 bases). The germline V gene encodes CDR1 SGHRS and CDR2 YFSETQ. Trimming stripped 3 bases from V and 6 bases from J, with 12 bases between. The CDR3 sequence is 13 residues long.